This T cell receptor beta chain stems from a study of blood T cells in healthy people across ages. General observations from the study: Strong correlation existed between TCR beta diversity and naive T cell percentage. Compared with aged donors, long-lived donors showed fewer expanded clones, suggesting selection. The CMV status of each donor remained undetermined, and this could have confounded shifts in expanded clonotypes.

Concerning this clonotype itself: The target antigen is unknown.

Germline-derived CDR1 and CDR2 are MDHEN and SYDVKM. The CDR3 is made up of 14 amino acids. Trimming at V came to 6 bases and at J to 6 bases, leaving 9 bases not matched to a gene. Then a second PCR, running about 6 to 12 cycles, was carried out with a sample-barcoded 5' primer and a J-beta primer mix. One entry per CDR3 protein results from TCRdb running MiXCR on the 5' RACE reads. The sample records more than 650,000 distinct CDR3 sequences, 22% being singletons. The TCR was taken from a man in his 70s in good health. The chain joins TRBV28 to TRBJ1-1, with 8 bases fitting TRBD1. Material: blood. The CDR3 region is CASSPGQVSAEAFF. The CDR3 nucleotides read TGTGCCAGCAGCCCGGGACAGGTGTCGGCTGAAGCTTTCTTT.